This TCR beta chain is from a study of cytomegalovirus exposure and HLA in healthy donors. Whole-study findings and limits: An analysis that was carried out later associated about 17,000 TCR beta sequences with HLA alleles at 0.05 false discovery rate. There was a cluster of highly shared sequence variants that was likely a sequencing artifact.

The CDR3 has 14 amino acids. Turning to this clone: What it recognizes is unknown.

The PCR contained 60 Vbeta and 13 Jbeta primers. Clones were sequenced by immunoSEQ multiplex PCR, and TCRdb holds only the in-frame ones, with some missing. The data hold about 200,000 clones, with approximately 80% observed a single time. The TCR comes from a man younger than 45 in good health and CMV-seronegative. Sequenced input: PBMCs. The chain joins TRBV21-1 to TRBJ2-7; the table's D gene call, TRBD1, was not cross checked with the DNA. TRBV21-1 is classified as a pseudogene. CDR3 sequence: CASSTRPTGLEQYF. CDR3 nucleotide sequence: TGTGCCAGCAGCACTCGCCCAACAGGGTTGGAGCAGTACTTC.